Below, one T cell receptor (beta chain) is given with its context. Its matching antigen is unknown. Combining a sample-barcoded 5' primer with a J-beta primer mix, a second PCR ran for roughly 6 to 12 cycles. TCRdb re-called the 5' RACE reads with MiXCR, one entry per CDR3 protein. The sample records hundreds of thousands of distinct CDR3 sequences, 52% being singletons. This sample stems from a study of blood T cells in healthy people across ages. Trimming removed 0 bases from V and 7 bases from J; junction bases left unmatched: 15. Germline V gene sequence: CDR1 MNHEY, CDR2 SVGEGT. The length of the CDR3 is 18 residues. Study results and caveats: Fewer expanded clones and more diversity marked long-lived versus aged donors.

The sequenced sample consisted of blood. The sequence derives from a man in his fifties or sixties in good health. The genes are TRBV6-2 or TRBV6-3 and TRBJ2-7; 10 bases are a match to TRBD2. The CDR3 nucleotides are TGTGCCAGCAGTTACTCGGGGACTAGCGCGACCTCTACGAGTGAGCAGTACTTC. It codes for CASSYSGTSATSTSEQYF.